One and the same sample provided the 19 T cell receptor beta chains below, sequenced in a study of graft-versus-host responses after intestinal transplantation. The antigens for these receptors are not known. TCRdb's copy holds only in-frame clones and misses some; the assay was immunoSEQ multiplex PCR. The table has under 90,000 clones, 80% to 95% seen once. Here the sequenced sample was unstimulated CD4+ T cells sorted from spleen or lymph node cells, taken before transplant. Source of these receptors: a human donor who was the organ donor for an intestinal transplant.

This chain connects TRBV4-1 to TRBJ1-2; maybe TRBD1 (6 bases). The CDR3 totals 14 residues. CDR1 and CDR2 (germline): MGHRA, YSYEKL. The V end was cut by 3 bases, the J end by 4 bases, with 12 bases between. The CDR3 is CASSQGAGVYGYTF. In DNA form, the CDR3 reads TGCGCCAGCAGCCAGGGGGCTGGTGTCTATGGCTACACCTTC.

This clone occurred once. The rearrangement joins TRBV27 to TRBJ1-1; the match to TRBD1 covers 7 bases. The germline V gene has CDR1 MNHEY and CDR2 SMNVEV (reference sequence). V was pared by 2 bases and J by 5 bases, with 5 bases of the junction left unmatched. The CDR3 length is 14 residues. The CDR3 DNA reads TGTGCCAGCAGTTTAAGGAGGGACAGAACTGAAGCTTTCTTT. Translating it yields CASSLRRDRTEAFF.

The rearrangement joins TRBV19 to TRBJ2-3; 8 bases are a match to TRBD2. The germline V gene encodes CDR1 LNHDA and CDR2 SQIVND (reference sequence). V shed 7 bases, J shed 1 base, and the junction held 13 bases outside the gene matches. CDR3 length: 17 residues. The CDR3 loop is CASTSPPGLGGTDTQYF. For the CDR3, the DNA is TGTGCCAGTACCTCTCCCCCGGGACTAGGGGGCACAGATACGCAGTATTTT.

V gene TRBV11-1 combines with J gene TRBJ2-5; 9 bases match TRBD1. Germline CDR1 and CDR2: SGHAT and FQDESV (reference sequence). Germline trimming cut 4 bases from V and 4 bases from J; bases unmatched to any gene: 7. The CDR3 has 15 residues. This chain's CDR3 is CASSSSGQGVETQYF. CDR3 nucleotides: TGTGCCAGCAGCTCGTCGGGACAGGGAGTAGAGACCCAGTACTTC. The complete variable domain, with remaining parts taken from reference TRBV11-1 and TRBJ2-5, reads EAEVAQSPRYKITEKSQAVAFWCDPISGHATLYWYRQILGQGPELLVQFQDESVVDDSQLPKDRFSAERLKGVDSTLKIQPAELGDSAMYLCASSSSGQGVETQYFGPGTRLLVL.

CDR3 coding DNA: TGCAGCGTCGCTAGACTAGCGGGACGGGACATTCAGTACTTC. Protein: CSVARLAGRDIQYF. This chain connects TRBV29-1 to TRBJ2-4; 11 bases match TRBD2. The J segment lost 8 bases and the V segment lost 6 bases, leaving 9 bases of the junction unmatched. The length of the CDR3 is 14 residues. Germline V gene lookup returns CDR1 SQVTM and CDR2 ANQGSEA.

V is TRBV25-1 and J is TRBJ2-1, with 12 bases that match TRBD2. Germline CDR1 and CDR2: MGHDK and SYGVNS. The trim removed 1 base at V and 6 bases at J, leaving 4 bases unmatched. This CDR3 region has 16 residues. The CDR3 nucleotides are TGTGCCAGCAGTGAATTCCTAGCGGGGGGGCGCAATGAGCAGTTCTTC. Amino acid sequence: CASSEFLAGGRNEQFF.

V usage is TRBV7-3 and J usage is TRBJ2-3; the D gene is possibly TRBD1 (6 bases). This CDR3 comprises 13 residues. Between the trimmed V and J ends, which lost 1 base and 4 bases, there was a span of 6 bases. Germline V gene lookup returns CDR1 SGHTA and CDR2 FQGTGA. CDR3 protein: CASSLNRADTQYF. The CDR3 DNA follows: TGTGCCAGCAGCTTAAACAGGGCAGATACGCAGTATTTT. The full variable domain, rest sourced from reference TRBV7-3 and TRBJ2-3, is GAGVSQTPSNKVTEKGKYVELRCDPISGHTALYWYRQSLGQGPEFLIYFQGTGAADDSGLPNDRFFAVRPEGSVSTLKIQRTERGDSAVYLCASSLNRADTQYFGPGTRLTVL.

This chain links TRBV10-3 with TRBJ1-3; a possible D gene is TRBD1 (6 bases). The CDR3 runs 14 residues. V was cut by 6 bases and J by 0 bases, with 9 bases left in between. The germline V gene encodes CDR1 ENHRY and CDR2 SYGVKD. The CDR3 loop is CAISRTVSGNTIYF. The CDR3 DNA follows: TGTGCCATCAGCCGGACAGTCTCTGGAAACACCATATATTTT.

This chain joins TRBV14 and TRBJ2-7; 9 nucleotides match TRBD2. The CDR3 extends over 17 amino acids. The V gene end was trimmed by 2 bases and the J gene end by 2 bases; junction bases not matched to a gene: 10. Germline V gene sequence: CDR1 SGHDN, CDR2 FVKESK. CDR3 loop: CASSQHLAGVVPYEQYF. CDR3 nucleotide sequence: TGTGCCAGCAGCCAACACTTAGCGGGAGTCGTGCCCTACGAGCAGTACTTC.

This chain joins TRBV29-1 and TRBJ1-2; tentatively, D is TRBD1 (6 bases). Germline-derived CDR1 and CDR2 are SQVTM and ANQGSEA. The CDR3 is 12 residues long. Between the trimmed V and J ends, which lost 4 bases and 2 bases, there was a span of 8 bases. The CDR3 region is CSVGRGNYGYTF. CDR3 nucleotides: TGCAGCGTTGGAAGGGGGAACTATGGCTACACCTTC.

CDR3: CASSLSGQINEKLFF. As DNA, the CDR3 is TGTGCCAGCAGTTTATCGGGACAGATCAATGAAAAACTGTTTTTT. The chain is built from TRBV27 and TRBJ1-4; TRBD1 matches at 7 bases. Losses at the gene ends were 0 bases for V and 5 bases for J; bases not matched to a gene: 3. Germline assignment: CDR1 MNHEY and CDR2 SMNVEV (reference sequence). The CDR3 extends over 15 amino acids.

This clone came up once. This sequence joins TRBV7-9 and TRBJ2-2, with D maybe TRBD2 (5 bases). From germline, CDR1 is SEHNR and CDR2 FQNEAQ (reference sequence). Trimming left V 4 bases short and J 3 bases short, with 9 bases between. The CDR3 length is 14 residues. For the CDR3, the DNA is TGTGCCAGCAGCTCGAGGGTGGACACCGGGGAGCTGTTTTTT. Protein sequence: CASSSRVDTGELFF. Full variable domain (remainder filled in from reference TRBV7-9 and TRBJ2-2): DTGVSQNPRHKITKRGQNVTFRCDPISEHNRLYWYRQTLGQGPEFLTYFQNEAQLEKSRLLSDRFSAERPKGSFSTLEIQRTEQGDSAMYLCASSSRVDTGELFFGEGSRLTVL.

This clone is a singleton in its sample. V and J are TRBV30 and TRBJ1-6; 8 nucleotides align to TRBD1. J lost 7 bases, V lost 8 bases, and 7 bases had no gene match. This CDR3 has 13 amino acids. Looked up from germline, CDR1 is GTSNPN and CDR2 is SVGIG (reference sequence). The CDR3 reads CATGQGWNSPLHF. In nucleotides, the CDR3 is TGTGCCACCGGACAGGGTTGGAATTCACCCCTCCACTTT.

The chain couples TRBV2 to TRBJ1-2; 8 bases fit TRBD1. Germline V gives CDR1 SNHLY, CDR2 FYNNEI. The CDR3 contains 16 residues. Trimming cost V 5 bases and J 4 bases; bases outside gene matches: 12. The CDR3 here is CASSPNPDRAFYGYTF. In nucleotides, the CDR3 is TGTGCCAGCAGTCCTAACCCGGACAGGGCCTTCTATGGCTACACCTTC. The variable domain in full, with the rest retrieved from reference TRBV2 and TRBJ1-2, is EPEVTQTPSHQVTQMGQEVILRCVPISNHLYFYWYRQILGQKVEFLVSFYNNEISEKSEIFDDQFSVERPDGSNFTLKIRSTKLEDSAMYFCASSPNPDRAFYGYTFGSGTRLTVV.

The chain links TRBV5-1 to TRBJ2-1; 8 bases fit TRBD2. The CDR3 sequence is 15 residues long. CDR1 is SGHRS, CDR2 YFSETQ, per germline. V lost 8 bases, J lost 2 bases, and 9 bases stayed unmatched. CDR3: CASTEAGGPYNEQFF. CDR3 in DNA: TGCGCCAGTACCGAGGCGGGAGGTCCCTACAATGAGCAGTTCTTC.

V gene TRBV14 combines with J gene TRBJ2-2; 7 positions agree with TRBD1. The J segment lost 3 bases and the V segment lost 3 bases, leaving 1 base of the junction unmatched. CDR1 is SGHDN, CDR2 FVKESK, per germline. CDR3 length: 14 residues. CDR3 amino acids: CASSQGQYTGELFF. The CDR3, as DNA: TGTGCCAGCAGCCAGGGACAGTACACCGGGGAGCTGTTTTTT.

The chain links TRBV4-1 to TRBJ1-2; weak D call: TRBD1 (5 bases). This CDR3 is built from 15 residues. Germline CDR1 and CDR2: MGHRA and YSYEKL. The germline V and J ends were trimmed by 1 base and 4 bases, with 13 bases remaining between them. Here the CDR3 DNA reads TGCGCCAGCAGCCAAGTTTCGGCGGGGCCCTATGGCTACACCTTC. Translating it yields CASSQVSAGPYGYTF.

This chain uses TRBV5-1 with TRBJ1-2, with D possibly TRBD1 on 5 matching bases. V dropped 5 bases and J dropped 6 bases, with 11 bases sitting between them. The CDR3 covers 12 residues. Per germline, CDR1 SGHRS and CDR2 YFSETQ. Here the CDR3 reads CASSRGADGYTF. CDR3 in DNA: TGCGCCAGCAGTAGGGGCGCCGATGGCTACACCTTC.

V usage is TRBV2 and J usage is TRBJ1-3, with unresolved D. The CDR3 totals 14 residues. Germline assignment: CDR1 SNHLY and CDR2 FYNNEI. The germline V and J ends were trimmed by 7 bases and 4 bases, with 14 bases remaining between them. CDR3 sequence reads: CASNVDRAGNTIYF. In nucleotides, the CDR3 is TGTGCCAGCAATGTAGATAGAGCCGGAAACACCATATATTTT.